One and the same sample provided the 14 T cell receptor beta chains below, sequenced in a study of a mutant IDH1 vaccine in newly diagnosed glioma. Clones were read by immunoSEQ multiplex PCR, and TCRdb kept only the in-frame ones, dropping some. Among approximately 20,000 clones listed, approximately 85% were seen once. Described time point: baseline, week 1 (first vaccination visit). Treatment here: pre-vaccination baseline after standard-of-care therapy. The input for sequencing was PBMCs, taken from a glioma patient treated with radiotherapy, temozolomide or both. The origin of the receptors is a man aged 40-49 years with glioma.

The V and J genes are TRBV7-2 and TRBJ2-2, with unresolved D. CDR1 and CDR2 (germline): SGHTA, FQGNSA. The CDR3 spans 14 residues. Trimming removed 4 bases from V and 5 bases from J, with 11 bases in between. The CDR3 DNA reads as TGTGCCAGCAGCTCCCTTTCGGTGACCGGGGAGCTGTTTTTT. This translates into CASSSLSVTGELFF.

The chain employs TRBV4-1 and TRBJ1-2, with D unclear. Trimming stripped 1 base from V and 4 bases from J, with 13 bases between. CDR3 length: 15 residues. Germline loops: CDR1 MGHRA, CDR2 YSYEKL. CDR3 region: CASSQVTNFIYGYTF. CDR3 nucleotide sequence: TGCGCCAGCAGCCAAGTCACCAATTTCATCTATGGCTACACCTTC.

This rearrangement joins TRBV5-6 to TRBJ1-2, with a possible D match to TRBD1 (5 bases). The V gene lost 0 bases and the J gene lost 6 bases, with 12 bases spanning the gap. CDR1 is SGHDT, CDR2 YYEEEE, per germline. The CDR3 has 14 residues. Written as DNA, the CDR3 is TGTGCCAGCAGCTTGGAAGGGACCTACCATGGCTACACCTTC. As protein: CASSLEGTYHGYTF.

The chain joins TRBV25-1 to TRBJ1-2; the D is unclear. V was cut by 10 bases and J by 4 bases, with 16 bases left in between. This CDR3 has 13 amino acids. Germline CDR1 is MGHDK and CDR2 is SYGVNS. CDR3 sequence: CATRSSGPYGYTF. The DNA of the CDR3 is TGTGCCACTCGTTCCAGTGGCCCCTATGGCTACACCTTC.

The J gene is TRBJ1-5, the V gene TRBV6-5; no firm D call. The CDR3 loop spans 13 amino acids. Trimming pared 2 bases from V and 6 bases from J, leaving 8 bases between. Per the germline V gene, CDR1 is MNHEY and CDR2 is SVGAGI. CDR3 sequence reads: CASSYERGQPQHF. The CDR3 coding sequence is TGTGCCAGCAGTTACGAGCGTGGTCAGCCCCAGCATTTT.

This clone has just a few counts. This chain connects TRBV19 to TRBJ1-1; 10 nucleotides align to TRBD1. This CDR3 region has 14 residues. CDR1 is LNHDA and CDR2 is SQIVND in the germline V gene (reference sequence). V trimming: 6 bases; J trimming: 4 bases; junction bases outside the gene matches: 5. The chain's CDR3 is CASSLGQGVTEAFF. In DNA, the CDR3 is TGTGCCAGTAGCCTCGGACAGGGGGTCACTGAAGCTTTCTTT.

This chain joins TRBV9 and TRBJ1-1; D call uncertain. The germline CDR1 and CDR2 sequences are SGDLS and YYNGEE. This CDR3 comprises 13 residues. The V end was cut by 0 bases, the J end by 0 bases, with 3 bases between. This CDR3 reads CASSVDVNTEAFF. For the CDR3, the DNA is TGTGCCAGCAGCGTAGACGTGAACACTGAAGCTTTCTTT.

The genes are TRBV7-2 and TRBJ2-7; the D is unclear. Germline V gene lookup returns CDR1 SGHTA and CDR2 FQGNSA. Between the trimmed V and J ends, which lost 1 base and 7 bases, there was a span of 5 bases. The CDR3 consists of 11 residues. The CDR3 DNA reads as TGTGCCAGCAGCTTAGGGCCGGAGCAGTACTTC. It specifies CASSLGPEQYF.

Comments on this clone: The junction shows a germline mismatch at one end, possibly a read error. This chain joins TRBV7-7 and TRBJ2-1; D unresolved. The CDR3 is made up of 16 amino acids. Germline V gene lookup returns CDR1 SSHAT and CDR2 FNYEAQ (reference sequence). The CDR3 spells CASSLGSTNSYNEQFF. CDR3 sequence (DNA): TGTGCTAGCAGCTTAGGCTCAACCAACTCCTACAATGAGCAGTTCTTC. Drawing the rest from reference TRBV7-7 and TRBJ2-1, the complete variable domain is GAGVSQSPRYKVTKRGQDVTLRCDPISSHATLYWYQQALGQGPEFLTYFNYEAQPDKSGLPSDRFSAERPEGSISTLTIQRTEQRDSAMYRCASSLGSTNSYNEQFFGPGTRLTVL.

The chain is built from TRBV5-1 and TRBJ2-2; D is ambiguous. V was clipped by 0 bases and J by 0 bases, with 9 bases between them. CDR3 size: 16 residues. Germline V lookup: CDR1 SGHRS, CDR2 YFSETQ. This CDR3 reads CASSLEVTSNTGELFF. The CDR3 DNA follows: TGCGCCAGCAGCTTGGAAGTTACTTCGAACACCGGGGAGCTGTTTTTT. Combining the CDR3 with reference TRBV5-1 and TRBJ2-2 gives the whole variable domain KAGVTQTPRYLIKTRGQQVTLSCSPISGHRSVSWYQQTPGQGLQFLFEYFSETQRNKGNFPGRFSGRQFSNSRSEMNVSTLELGDSALYLCASSLEVTSNTGELFFGEGSRLTVL.

The chain combines TRBV19 with TRBJ1-2; 9 bases are a match to TRBD1. The V gene's germline CDR1 is LNHDA and CDR2 SQIVND (reference sequence). The ends lost 6 bases at V and 3 bases at J; junction bases unmatched: 8. This CDR3 is 15 amino acids long. CDR3 nucleotide sequence: TGTGCCAGTAGCCATCCTGGGACAGGGCACTATGGCTACACCTTC. Protein product: CASSHPGTGHYGYTF.

This chain uses TRBV14 with TRBJ1-3, with no clear D. Germline assignment: CDR1 SGHDN and CDR2 FVKESK. CDR3 length: 15 residues. The V end lost 1 base, the J end lost 1 base, and 8 bases lay between the germline ends. This CDR3 reads CASSQVPGSGNTIYF. CDR3 in DNA: TGTGCCAGCAGCCAAGTCCCGGGATCTGGAAACACCATATATTTT.

The chain joins TRBV6-6 to TRBJ2-5, with TRBD1 matching over 8 bases. The CDR3 covers 14 residues. The V and J ends lost 7 bases and 6 bases, in that order; junction bases with no gene match: 10. Germline V lookup: CDR1 MNHNY, CDR2 SVGAGI (reference sequence). DNA of the CDR3: TGTGCCAGCACCGAGGACAGGGCCCGTCAGACCCAGTACTTC. Translated, it gives CASTEDRARQTQYF.

The CDR3 DNA is TGTGCCTGGAGGGGGGCAGGGCGGAATGAAAAACTGTTTTTT. Its translation is CAWRGAGRNEKLFF. The chain uses TRBV30 and TRBJ1-4; possibly TRBD1 for D (6 bases). With 3 bases removed from V and 5 bases from J, the gap between germline ends came to 13 bases. The CDR3 runs 14 residues. CDR1 and CDR2 from the germline V gene are GTSNPN and SVGIG (reference sequence).